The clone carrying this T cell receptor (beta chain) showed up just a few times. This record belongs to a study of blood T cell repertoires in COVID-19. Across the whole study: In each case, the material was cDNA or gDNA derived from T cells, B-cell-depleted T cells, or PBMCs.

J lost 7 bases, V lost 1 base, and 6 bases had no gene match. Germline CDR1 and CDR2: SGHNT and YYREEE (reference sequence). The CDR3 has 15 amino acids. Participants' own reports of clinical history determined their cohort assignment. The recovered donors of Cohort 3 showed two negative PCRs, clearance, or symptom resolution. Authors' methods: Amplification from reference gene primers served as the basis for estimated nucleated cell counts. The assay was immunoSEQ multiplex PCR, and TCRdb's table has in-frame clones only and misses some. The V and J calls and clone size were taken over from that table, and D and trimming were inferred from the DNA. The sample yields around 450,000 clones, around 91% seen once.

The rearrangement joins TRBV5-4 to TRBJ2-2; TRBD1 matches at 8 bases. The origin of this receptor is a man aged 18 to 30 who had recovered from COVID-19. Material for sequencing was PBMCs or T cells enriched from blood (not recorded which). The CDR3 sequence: CASSLQAGGSGELFF. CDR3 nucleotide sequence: TGTGCCAGCAGCTTGCAGGCAGGGGGCAGCGGGGAGCTGTTTTTT.